These 15 T cell receptor beta chains originate from one sample sequenced in a study of cytomegalovirus exposure and HLA in healthy donors. Clones were sequenced by immunoSEQ multiplex PCR, and TCRdb holds only the in-frame ones, with some missing. The table includes 150,000 to 200,000 clones, roughly 86% detected once. Sequencing was done on a sample of PBMCs. These receptors all stem from a man aged 18-30 years in good health and CMV-seropositive.

This clone was found once. This chain joins TRBV11-1 and TRBJ2-2, with a weak D call TRBD1 (5 bases). The V and J ends lost 2 bases and 1 base respectively, with 8 bases between them. Germline V gene data show CDR1 as SGHAT and CDR2 as FQDESV (reference sequence). This CDR3 is built from 15 residues. CDR3 sequence: CASSLQGRNTGELFF. CDR3 coding DNA: TGTGCCAGCAGCTTACAGGGCCGGAACACCGGGGAGCTGTTTTTT.

V gene TRBV4-2 combines with J gene TRBJ2-3; TRBD2 agrees at 13 bases. Unmatched junction bases numbered 11, after V lost 3 bases and J lost 8 bases. The CDR3 has 17 residues. Germline V CDR1 and CDR2: LGHNA, YNFKEQ. This CDR3 reads CASSQWTSGGPPLTQYF. CDR3 coding DNA: TGTGCCAGCAGCCAGTGGACTAGCGGGGGCCCGCCCCTTACGCAGTATTTT.

V gene TRBV5-1 combines with J gene TRBJ2-7; 11 bases are a match to TRBD2. The V and J ends lost 4 bases and 2 bases, in that order; junction bases with no gene match: 5. The CDR3 is 15 residues long. Germline V gene data show CDR1 as SGHRS and CDR2 as YFSETQ. The CDR3 DNA sequence: TGCGCCAGCAGCCCTCTAGCGGGGGGCACCTACGAGCAGTACTTC. Its translation: CASSPLAGGTYEQYF.

V usage is TRBV7-6 and J usage is TRBJ2-3; 9 bases map to TRBD2. The CDR3 length is 16 residues. After removal of 5 bases from V and 4 bases from J, the junction contained 10 bases not matched to a gene. Germline values: CDR1 SGHVS, CDR2 FNYEAQ. CDR3 protein: CASSTFSGSISDTQYF. CDR3 coding DNA: TGTGCCAGCAGCACATTTAGCGGGAGTATCTCAGATACGCAGTATTTT.

DNA for the CDR3: TGTGCCAGCAGCGTAGGCGGGCGCGCTGAAGCTTTCTTT. Its translation: CASSVGGRAEAFF. V is TRBV9 and J is TRBJ1-1; D remains ambiguous. Germline assignment: CDR1 SGDLS and CDR2 YYNGEE. The length of the CDR3 is 13 residues. V dropped 0 bases and J dropped 6 bases, with 9 bases sitting between them.

The chain uses TRBV2 and TRBJ2-2; TRBD2 agrees at 9 bases. CDR3 length: 15 amino acids. Unmatched junction bases numbered 5, after V lost 4 bases and J lost 5 bases. Germline CDR1 is SNHLY and CDR2 is FYNNEI. CDR3 region: CASSVSAGGTGELFF. DNA for the CDR3: TGTGCCAGCAGTGTCTCGGCGGGAGGGACCGGGGAGCTGTTTTTT.

The V call is TRBV6-1, the J call TRBJ2-7; 12 nucleotides align to TRBD2. V lost 3 bases and J lost 2; bases outside the gene matches: 14. The germline V gene encodes CDR1 MNHNS and CDR2 SASEGT. The CDR3 totals 19 residues. DNA for the CDR3: TGTGCCAGCAGTGATTATCCCCAGAGACTAGCGGGAGCAACCTACGAGCAGTACTTC. Translating gives CASSDYPQRLAGATYEQYF.

This rearrangement joins TRBV29-1 to TRBJ2-1, with 9 bases lining up with TRBD2. The J segment lost 8 bases and the V segment lost 3 bases, leaving 5 bases of the junction unmatched. The CDR3 runs 13 residues. Germline values: CDR1 SQVTM, CDR2 ANQGSEA. DNA for the CDR3: TGCAGCGTTGATAGCGGGAGTATCCATGAGCAGTTCTTC. Its translation is CSVDSGSIHEQFF.

The rearrangement joins TRBV19 to TRBJ2-7; no reliable D call. Germline V gives CDR1 LNHDA, CDR2 SQIVND (reference sequence). Trimming shortened V by 8 bases and J by 1 base, and 18 bases separated the two germline ends. CDR3 length equals 15 residues. CDR3 region: CASSFHGDTSYEQYF. CDR3 nucleotide sequence: TGTGCCAGTTCATTTCATGGTGACACATCCTACGAGCAGTACTTC. Filled out from reference TRBV19 and TRBJ2-7, the complete variable domain reads DGGITQSPKYLFRKEGQNVTLSCEQNLNHDAMYWYRQDPGQGLRLIYYSQIVNDFQKGDIAEGYSVSREKKESFPLTVTSAQKNPTAFYLCASSFHGDTSYEQYFGPGTRLTVT.

The CDR3 nucleotides are TGTGCCAGCAGCCCAAGGGGGGGGGCGGACTATGGCTACACCTTC. This gives the protein CASSPRGGADYGYTF. The chain is built from TRBV7-8 and TRBJ1-2; tentative D call: TRBD1 (6 bases). Between the trimmed V and J ends, which lost 5 bases and 3 bases, there was a span of 16 bases. The CDR3 loop spans 15 amino acids. In germline, CDR1 is SGHVS, CDR2 FQNEAQ.

This clone has just a few counts. The V and J genes are TRBV6-5 and TRBJ2-7; tentative D call: TRBD1 (5 bases). Germline-derived CDR1 and CDR2 are MNHEY and SVGAGI. This CDR3 has 16 residues. Trimming removed 0 bases at V and 0 bases at J, with 12 bases between. This CDR3 is CASSYSRTGDSYEQYF. CDR3 DNA sequence: TGTGCCAGCAGTTACTCGAGAACAGGAGACTCCTACGAGCAGTACTTC.

On this clone: This may be a read error, as it is one base from a much larger clone. Within the sample, other DNA sequences also encode this same CDR3. The chain carries TRBV4-1 and TRBJ1-2; TRBD1 might be the D (6 bases). The ends were cut back, 0 bases at V and 3 bases at J, with 11 bases in the middle. The germline CDR1 and CDR2 sequences are MGHRA and YSYEKL. The CDR3 is made up of 15 amino acids. As DNA, the CDR3 is TGCGCCAGCAGCCAAGAAAGAGACAGGTACTATGGCTACACCTTC. The encoded protein is CASSQERDRYYGYTF.

The chain carries TRBV4-2 and TRBJ1-3; TRBD1 matches at 7 bases. The CDR3 covers 15 residues. The V segment lost 1 base and the J segment 6 bases; nucleotides outside the gene matches: 6. The germline V gene has CDR1 LGHNA and CDR2 YNFKEQ. The CDR3 loop reads CASSQGEGGQNTIYF. CDR3 bases: TGTGCCAGCAGCCAAGGTGAAGGGGGCCAAAACACCATATATTTT.

The genes are TRBV28 and TRBJ2-7; D perhaps matches TRBD1 (6 bases). CDR3 length: 13 residues. CDR1 MDHEN and CDR2 SYDVKM come from the germline V gene. V lost 3 bases and J 2 bases, leaving 8 bases between the germline ends. The CDR3 sequence: CASSFRQAYEQYF. The CDR3, as DNA: TGTGCCAGCAGTTTTCGACAGGCCTACGAGCAGTACTTC.

The V call is TRBV7-9, the J call TRBJ1-3, with D perhaps matching TRBD1 (6 bases). Deletions cut 4 bases from V and 4 bases from J, with 14 bases between. The germline CDR1 and CDR2 sequences are SEHNR and FQNEAQ (reference sequence). The CDR3 consists of 15 residues. The CDR3 DNA reads as TGTGCCAGCAGCTCCAGCGGGGGGCGAGGAAACACCATATATTTT. This encodes CASSSSGGRGNTIYF.